The entry that follows covers one T cell receptor (beta chain) sequence. The germline gives CDR1 KGHDR, CDR2 SFDVKD. This CDR3 is 11 amino acids long. V gave up 9 bases and J gave up 3 bases, with 7 bases separating them. Some clones are missing from TCRdb's copy, which holds only in-frame ones; the method was immunoSEQ multiplex PCR. The table shows more than 95,000 clones, with roughly 90% occurring only once. The data stem from a study of blood T cell repertoires in COVID-19. Sequences were obtained from peripheral blood. This clonotype originated in a human donor in a cohort sampled during active COVID-19. V is TRBV24-1 and J is TRBJ1-2; D gene ambiguous. CDR3 residues: CATPADYGYTF. The CDR3 nucleotides are TGTGCCACCCCCGCGGACTATGGCTACACCTTC.